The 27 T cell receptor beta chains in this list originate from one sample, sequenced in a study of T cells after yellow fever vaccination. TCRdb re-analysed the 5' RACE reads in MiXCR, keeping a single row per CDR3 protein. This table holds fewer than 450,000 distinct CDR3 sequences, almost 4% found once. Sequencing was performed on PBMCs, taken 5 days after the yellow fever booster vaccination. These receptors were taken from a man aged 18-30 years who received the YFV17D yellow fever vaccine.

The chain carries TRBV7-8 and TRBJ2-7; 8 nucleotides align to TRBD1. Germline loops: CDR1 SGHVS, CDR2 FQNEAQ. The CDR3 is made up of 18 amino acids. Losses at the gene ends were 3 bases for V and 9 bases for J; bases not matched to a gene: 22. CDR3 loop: CASSLGPLTGGPTWVQYV. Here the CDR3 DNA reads TGTGCCAGCAGCTTGGGTCCTCTTACAGGGGGGCCTACCTGGGTGCAGTACGTC.

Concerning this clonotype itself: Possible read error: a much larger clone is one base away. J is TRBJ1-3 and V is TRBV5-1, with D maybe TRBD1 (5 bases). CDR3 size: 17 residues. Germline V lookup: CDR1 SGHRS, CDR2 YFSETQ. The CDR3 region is CASSPGYRPASGNTLYF. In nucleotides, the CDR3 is TGCGCCAGCAGCCCAGGCTACAGGCCTGCCTCTGGAAACACCTTATATTTT.

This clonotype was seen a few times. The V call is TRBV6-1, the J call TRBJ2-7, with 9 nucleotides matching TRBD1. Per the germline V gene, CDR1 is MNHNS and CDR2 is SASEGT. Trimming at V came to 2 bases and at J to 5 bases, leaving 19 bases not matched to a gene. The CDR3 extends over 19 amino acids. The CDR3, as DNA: TGTGCCAGCAGTGAATTGGCGGAGGACTGGGGACAGGGAATCCACGAGCAGTACTTC. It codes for CASSELAEDWGQGIHEQYF.

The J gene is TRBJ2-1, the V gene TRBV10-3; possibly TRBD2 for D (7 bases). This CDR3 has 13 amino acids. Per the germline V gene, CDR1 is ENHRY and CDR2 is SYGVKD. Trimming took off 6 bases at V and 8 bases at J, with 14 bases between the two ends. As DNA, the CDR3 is TGTGCCATCAGCGGGGGGCGTCACTATGAGCAGTTCTTC. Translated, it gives CAISGGRHYEQFF.

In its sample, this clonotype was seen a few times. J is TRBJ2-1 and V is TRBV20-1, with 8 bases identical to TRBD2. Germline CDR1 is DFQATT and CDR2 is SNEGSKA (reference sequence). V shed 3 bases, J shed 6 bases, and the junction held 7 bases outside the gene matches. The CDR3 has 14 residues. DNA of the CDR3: TGCAGTGCTAGCGGGGGGGCTATATTCAATGAGCAGTTCTTC. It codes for CSASGGAIFNEQFF.

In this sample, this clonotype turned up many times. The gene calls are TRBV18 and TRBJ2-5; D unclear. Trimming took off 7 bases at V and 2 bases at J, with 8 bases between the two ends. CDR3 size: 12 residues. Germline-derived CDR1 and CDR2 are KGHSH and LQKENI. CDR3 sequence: CASCDFQETQYF. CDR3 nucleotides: TGTGCCAGCTGTGACTTTCAAGAGACCCAGTACTTC.

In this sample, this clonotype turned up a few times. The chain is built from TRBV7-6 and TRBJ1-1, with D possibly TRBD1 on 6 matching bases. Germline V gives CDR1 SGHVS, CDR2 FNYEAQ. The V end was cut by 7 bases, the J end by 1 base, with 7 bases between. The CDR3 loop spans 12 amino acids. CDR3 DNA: TGTGCCAGCAAACAGGGGAACACTGAAGCTTTCTTT. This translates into CASKQGNTEAFF. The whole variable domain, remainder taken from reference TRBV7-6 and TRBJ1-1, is GAGVSQSPRYKVTKRGQDVALRCDPISGHVSLYWYRQALGQGPEFLTYFNYEAQQDKSGLPNDRFSAERPEGSISTLTIQRTEQRDSAMYRCASKQGNTEAFFGQGTRLTVV.

The CDR3 is CAISPRTSENNEQFF. CDR3 nucleotide sequence: TGTGCCATCAGCCCGCGGACTAGCGAGAACAATGAGCAGTTCTTC. The chain links TRBV10-3 to TRBJ2-1, with TRBD2 matching 9 bases. The V gene end was trimmed by 6 bases and the J gene end by 5 bases; junction bases not matched to a gene: 8. Germline CDR1 reads ENHRY; CDR2 reads SYGVKD. This CDR3 spans 15 amino acids.

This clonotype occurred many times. The CDR3 DNA reads TGCAGTGCTATCAGGGGGCCTAGAGAAGGCTACACCTTC. Translating it yields CSAIRGPREGYTF. This rearrangement joins TRBV20-1 to TRBJ1-2, with TRBD1 identical over 8 bases. Looked up from germline, CDR1 is DFQATT and CDR2 is SNEGSKA (reference sequence). The CDR3 runs 13 residues. Unmatched junction bases numbered 9, after V lost 4 bases and J lost 8 bases.

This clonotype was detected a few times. This chain's CDR3 is CSVGGTGGYEQYF. The CDR3 DNA reads as TGCAGCGTGGGAGGGACAGGGGGTTACGAGCAGTACTTC. V and J are TRBV29-1 and TRBJ2-7, with 11 nucleotides matching TRBD1. There are 13 residues in the CDR3. V lost 6 bases, J lost 4 bases, and 5 bases stayed unmatched. Germline V gene sequence: CDR1 SQVTM, CDR2 ANQGSEA.

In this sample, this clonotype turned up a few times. The CDR3 here is CASAVLMPEAFF. CDR3 DNA sequence: TGTGCCAGCGCCGTTTTGATGCCTGAAGCTTTCTTT. J is TRBJ1-1 and V is TRBV5-5, with D hard to call. There are 12 residues in the CDR3. V lost 7 bases to trimming and J lost 6 bases, with 13 bases between them. Germline V CDR1 and CDR2: SGHKS, YYEKEE (reference sequence).

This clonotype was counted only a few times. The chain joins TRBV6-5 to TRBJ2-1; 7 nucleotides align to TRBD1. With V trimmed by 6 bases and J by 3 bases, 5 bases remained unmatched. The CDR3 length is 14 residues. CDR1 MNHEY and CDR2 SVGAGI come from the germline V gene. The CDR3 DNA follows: TGTGCCAGCAGAAGGGACAGCAGCTACAATGAGCAGTTCTTC. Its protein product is CASRRDSSYNEQFF.

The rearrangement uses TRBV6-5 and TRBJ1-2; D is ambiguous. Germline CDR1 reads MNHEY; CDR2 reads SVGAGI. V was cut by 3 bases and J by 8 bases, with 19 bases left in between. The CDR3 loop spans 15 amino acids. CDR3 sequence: CASSYGVLNSGGYTF. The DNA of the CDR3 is TGTGCCAGCAGTTATGGGGTTCTAAATTCGGGAGGCTACACCTTC.

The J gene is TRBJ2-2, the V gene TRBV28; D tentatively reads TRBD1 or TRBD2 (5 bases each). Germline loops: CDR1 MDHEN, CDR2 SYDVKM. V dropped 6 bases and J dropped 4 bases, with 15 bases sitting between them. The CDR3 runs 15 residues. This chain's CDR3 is CASSRDHPPTGELFF. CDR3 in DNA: TGTGCCAGCAGCAGGGACCACCCTCCCACCGGGGAGCTGTTTTTT.

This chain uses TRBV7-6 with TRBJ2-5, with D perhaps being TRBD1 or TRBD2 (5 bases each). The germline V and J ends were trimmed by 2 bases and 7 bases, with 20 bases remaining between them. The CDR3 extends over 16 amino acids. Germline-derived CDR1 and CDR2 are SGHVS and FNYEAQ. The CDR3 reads CASSLLLAGRGVTQYF. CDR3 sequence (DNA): TGTGCCAGCAGCTTACTTTTGGCTGGCAGAGGGGTGACCCAGTACTTC.

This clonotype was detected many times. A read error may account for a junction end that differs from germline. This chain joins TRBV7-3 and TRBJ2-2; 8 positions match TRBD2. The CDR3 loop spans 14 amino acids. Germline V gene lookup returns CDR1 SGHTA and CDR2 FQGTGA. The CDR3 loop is CASSLTGGAGELFF. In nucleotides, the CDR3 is TGTGCCAGCAGCCTAACCGGGGGGGCCGGGGAGCTGTTTTTT.

The CDR3 protein is CASSRGGITEAFF. The CDR3 DNA reads TGTGCCAGCAGTCGGGGGGGAATTACTGAAGCTTTCTTT. The chain joins TRBV14 to TRBJ1-1, with a possible D match to TRBD1 (5 bases). Trimming left V 6 bases short and J 5 bases short, with 13 bases between. CDR3 length equals 13 residues. Germline V gene data show CDR1 as SGHDN and CDR2 as FVKESK.

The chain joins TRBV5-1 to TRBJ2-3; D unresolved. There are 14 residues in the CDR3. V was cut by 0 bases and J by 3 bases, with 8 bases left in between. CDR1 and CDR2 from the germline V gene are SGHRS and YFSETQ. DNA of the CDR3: TGCGCCAGCAGCTTGGCTTCGAAGACAGATACGCAGTATTTT. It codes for CASSLASKTDTQYF.

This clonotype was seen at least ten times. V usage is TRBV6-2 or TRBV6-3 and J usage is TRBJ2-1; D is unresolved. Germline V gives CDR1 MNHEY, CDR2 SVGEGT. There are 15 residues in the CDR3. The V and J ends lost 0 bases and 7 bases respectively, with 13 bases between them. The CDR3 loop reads CASSYSTPPRNEQFF. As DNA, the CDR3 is TGTGCCAGCAGTTACTCGACCCCCCCTCGGAATGAGCAGTTCTTC.

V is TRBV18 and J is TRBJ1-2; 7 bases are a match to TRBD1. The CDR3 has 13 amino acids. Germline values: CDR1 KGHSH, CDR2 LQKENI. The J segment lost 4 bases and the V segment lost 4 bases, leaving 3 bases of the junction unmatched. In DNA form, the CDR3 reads TGTGCCAGCTCACGCCGGGACAGCTATGGCTACACCTTC. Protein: CASSRRDSYGYTF.

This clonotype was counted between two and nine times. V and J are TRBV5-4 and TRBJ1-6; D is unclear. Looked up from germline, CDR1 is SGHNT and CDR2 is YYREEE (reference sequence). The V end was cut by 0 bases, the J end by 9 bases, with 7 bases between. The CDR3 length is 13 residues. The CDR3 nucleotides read TGTGCCAGCAGCTTGGAGGGTGGTTCACCCCTCCACTTT. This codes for CASSLEGGSPLHF. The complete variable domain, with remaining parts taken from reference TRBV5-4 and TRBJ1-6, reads ETGVTQSPTHLIKTRGQQVTLRCSSQSGHNTVSWYQQALGQGPQFIFQYYREEENGRGNFPPRFSGLQFPNYSSELNVNALELDDSALYLCASSLEGGSPLHFGNGTRLTVT.

The CDR3 sequence: CASSPRDSNYGYTF. CDR3 coding DNA: TGTGCCAGCAGCCCTCGGGACAGCAACTATGGCTACACCTTC. The chain couples TRBV21-1 to TRBJ1-2; TRBD1 is the table's D call and was not checked against the DNA. TRBV21-1 is tagged as a pseudogene. This CDR3 has 14 amino acids.

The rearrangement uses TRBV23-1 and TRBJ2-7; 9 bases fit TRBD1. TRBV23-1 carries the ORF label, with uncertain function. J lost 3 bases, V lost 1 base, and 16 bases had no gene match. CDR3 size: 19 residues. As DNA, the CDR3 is TGCGCCAGCAGTCAATACCTCTACAGGGGGCTAATGCAGTACTACGAGCAGTACGTC. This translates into CASSQYLYRGLMQYYEQYV.

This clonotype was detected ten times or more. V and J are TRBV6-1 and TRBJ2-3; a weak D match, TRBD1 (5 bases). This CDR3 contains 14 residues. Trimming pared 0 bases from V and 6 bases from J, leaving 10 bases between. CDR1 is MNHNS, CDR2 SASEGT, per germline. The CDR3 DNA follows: TGTGCCAGCAGTGAAGCCAACAGGTTGGATACGCAGTATTTT. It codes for CASSEANRLDTQYF.

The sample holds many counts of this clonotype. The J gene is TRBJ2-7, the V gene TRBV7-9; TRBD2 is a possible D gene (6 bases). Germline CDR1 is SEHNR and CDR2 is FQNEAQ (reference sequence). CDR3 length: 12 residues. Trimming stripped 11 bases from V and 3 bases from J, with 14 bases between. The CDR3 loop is CASGQGGYEQYF. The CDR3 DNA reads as TGTGCCTCAGGGCAGGGAGGCTACGAGCAGTACTTC. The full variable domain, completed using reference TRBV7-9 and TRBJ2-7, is DTGVSQNPRHKITKRGQNVTFRCDPISEHNRLYWYRQTLGQGPEFLTYFQNEAQLEKSRLLSDRFSAERPKGSFSTLEIQRTEQGDSAMYLCASGQGGYEQYFGPGTRLTVT.

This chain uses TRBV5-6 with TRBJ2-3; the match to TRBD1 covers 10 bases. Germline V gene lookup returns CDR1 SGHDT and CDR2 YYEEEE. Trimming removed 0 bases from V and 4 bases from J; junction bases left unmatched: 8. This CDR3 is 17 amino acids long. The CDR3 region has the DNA TGTGCCAGCAGCTTGGCCCTGACAGGGGGCTTCGCAGATACGCAGTATTTT. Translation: CASSLALTGGFADTQYF. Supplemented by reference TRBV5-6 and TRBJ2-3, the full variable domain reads DAGVTQSPTHLIKTRGQQVTLRCSPKSGHDTVSWYQQALGQGPQFIFQYYEEEERQRGNFPDRFSGHQFPNYSSELNVNALLLGDSALYLCASSLALTGGFADTQYFGPGTRLTVL.

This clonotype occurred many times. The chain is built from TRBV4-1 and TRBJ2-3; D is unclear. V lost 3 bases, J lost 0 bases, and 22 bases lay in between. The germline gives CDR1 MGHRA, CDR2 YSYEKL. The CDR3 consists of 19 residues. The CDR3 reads CASSHPPVAGPKSTDTQYF. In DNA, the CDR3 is TGCGCCAGCAGCCATCCGCCCGTGGCAGGACCAAAGAGCACAGATACGCAGTATTTT.